The clone carrying this T cell receptor beta chain was picked up many times. Its antigen is still unknown. Germline CDR1 is LGHNA and CDR2 is YNFKEQ. Trimming removed 0 bases from V and 0 bases from J, with 12 bases in between. CDR3 size: 16 residues. The authors amplified TCR beta CDR3 from genomic DNA using two-round multiplex PCR. First-round PCR used primers specific to each TRBV and TRBJ gene. TCRdb re-derived calls from the multiplex PCR reads in MiXCR, one entry per CDR3 protein. The sample carries 20,000 to 30,000 distinct CDR3 sequences, approximately 40% recorded once. Peripheral blood was collected in volumes of roughly 6 milliliters at each of two time points. The sample is drawn from a study of prognosis after radiotherapy for stage I lung cancer. Across the study: Of the patients, over five had squamous cell carcinoma and about eleven had adenocarcinoma tumors. Study-wide points: The study found that unique TCR clone counts fell after stereotactic body radiation therapy, median 10,088 versus 6,861. Where distant metastases developed, patients had lower Shannon entropy after stereotactic body radiation therapy.

This TCR was recovered from a donor aged 50 or older with non-small cell lung cancer. The input for sequencing was PBMCs, taken before or after stereotactic body radiation therapy (not recorded which). The V call is TRBV4-2, the J call TRBJ2-7, with unresolved D. Here the CDR3 reads CASSQEVGVSSYEQYF. In DNA, the CDR3 is TGTGCCAGCAGCCAAGAGGTCGGAGTCAGCTCCTACGAGCAGTACTTC.